The T cell receptor (beta chain) described here comes from a study of molecular identifiers for immune sequencing clone quantification. Study results and limitations: Clones of above 20 RNA copies carried over 98% of effector molecules; in naive cells they carried under 1%.

CDR1 and CDR2 (germline): MGHRA, YSYEKL. The CDR3 length is 16 residues. V dropped 1 base and J dropped 0 bases, with 12 bases sitting between them. TCRdb ran MiXCR on the PCR reads and lists one entry per CDR3 protein. This table holds 50,000 or so distinct CDR3 sequences, roughly a quarter found once. This clonotype was observed at least ten times. What it binds is not known. This sequence originates from a human donor in good health. Some libraries in this study had Jurkat cell RNA spiked in. This chain uses TRBV4-1 with TRBJ1-1; possibly TRBD1 for D (6 bases). The material sequenced was naive CD8+ T cells from blood, with Jurkat cell RNA spiked in. Indicated subset: FACS-sorted CD8+CD4-CCR7+CD45RA+ naive T cells. CDR3 in amino acids: CASSQAPQGLNTEAFF. CDR3 coding DNA: TGCGCCAGCAGCCAAGCGCCACAGGGTTTGAACACTGAAGCTTTCTTT.